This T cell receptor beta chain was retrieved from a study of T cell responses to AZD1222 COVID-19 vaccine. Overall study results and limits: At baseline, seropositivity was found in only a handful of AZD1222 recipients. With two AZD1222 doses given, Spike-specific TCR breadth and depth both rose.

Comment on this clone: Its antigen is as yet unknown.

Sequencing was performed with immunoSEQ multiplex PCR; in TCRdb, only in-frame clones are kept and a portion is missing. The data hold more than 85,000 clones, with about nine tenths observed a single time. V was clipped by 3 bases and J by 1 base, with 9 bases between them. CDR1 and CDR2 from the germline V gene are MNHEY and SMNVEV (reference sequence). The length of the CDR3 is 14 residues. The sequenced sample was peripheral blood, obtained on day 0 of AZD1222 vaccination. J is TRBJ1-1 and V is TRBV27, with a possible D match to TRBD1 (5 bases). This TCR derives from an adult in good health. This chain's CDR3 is CASSLGTGNTEAFF. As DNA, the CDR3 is TGTGCCAGCAGTTTGGGGACGGGGAACACTGAAGCTTTCTTT.